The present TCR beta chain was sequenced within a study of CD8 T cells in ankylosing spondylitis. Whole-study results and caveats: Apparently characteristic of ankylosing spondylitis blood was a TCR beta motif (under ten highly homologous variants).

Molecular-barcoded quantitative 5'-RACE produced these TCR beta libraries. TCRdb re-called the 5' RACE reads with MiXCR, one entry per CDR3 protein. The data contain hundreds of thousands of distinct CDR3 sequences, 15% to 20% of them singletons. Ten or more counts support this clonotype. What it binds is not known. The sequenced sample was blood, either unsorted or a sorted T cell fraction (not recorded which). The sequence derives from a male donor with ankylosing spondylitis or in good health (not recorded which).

The DNA of the CDR3 is TGTGCCAGCAGTTTACAGGTCGCGGCTGAAGCTTTCTTT. Translated, it gives CASSLQVAAEAFF. The chain has TRBV12-3 or TRBV12-4 and TRBJ1-1, with D hard to call. The V end was cut by 2 bases, the J end by 6 bases, with 10 bases between. The CDR3 has 13 residues.